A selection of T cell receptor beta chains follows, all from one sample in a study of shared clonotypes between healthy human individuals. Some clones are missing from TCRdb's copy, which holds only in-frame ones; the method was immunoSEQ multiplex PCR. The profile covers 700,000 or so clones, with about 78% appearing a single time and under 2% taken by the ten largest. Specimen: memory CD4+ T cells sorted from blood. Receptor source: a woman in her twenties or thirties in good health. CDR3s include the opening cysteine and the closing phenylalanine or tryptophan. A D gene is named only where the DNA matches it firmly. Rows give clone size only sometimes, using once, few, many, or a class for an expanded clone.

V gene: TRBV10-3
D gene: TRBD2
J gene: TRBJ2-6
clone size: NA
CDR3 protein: CAISEGRGQRAGANVLTF
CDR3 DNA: TGTGCCATCAGTGAGGGGAGGGGTCAAAGGGCTGGGGCCAACGTCCTGACTTTC

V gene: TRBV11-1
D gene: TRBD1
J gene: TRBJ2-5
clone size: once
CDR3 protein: CASSSGQGLVETQYF
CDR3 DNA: TGTGCCAGCAGCTCGGGACAGGGCCTTGTAGAGACCCAGTACTTC

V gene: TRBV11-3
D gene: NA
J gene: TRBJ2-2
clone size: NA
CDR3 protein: CASSFTLGLEGQNTGELFF
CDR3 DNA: TGTGCCAGCAGCTTCACCCTAGGATTGGAGGGGCAGAACACCGGGGAGCTGTTTTTT

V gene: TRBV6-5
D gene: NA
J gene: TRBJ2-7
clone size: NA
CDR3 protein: CASSWGVGEQYF
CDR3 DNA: TGTGCCAGCAGTTGGGGGGTTGGCGAGCAGTACTTC

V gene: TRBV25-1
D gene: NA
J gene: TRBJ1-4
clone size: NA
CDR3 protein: CASRGRGWKLFF
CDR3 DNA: TGTGCCAGCAGAGGTAGGGGCTGGAAACTGTTTTTT

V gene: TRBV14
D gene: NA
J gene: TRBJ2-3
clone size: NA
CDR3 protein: CASSPSGVADTQYF
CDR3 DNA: TGTGCCAGCAGCCCCTCGGGAGTGGCAGATACGCAGTATTTT

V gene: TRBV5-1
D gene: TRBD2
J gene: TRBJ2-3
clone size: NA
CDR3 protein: CASSSGTSGKSTDTQYF
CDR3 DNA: TGCGCCAGCAGCTCGGGGACTAGCGGGAAAAGCACAGATACGCAGTATTTT

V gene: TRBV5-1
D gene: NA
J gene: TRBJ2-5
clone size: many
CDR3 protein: CASSFIGSAQETQYF
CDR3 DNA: TGCGCCAGCAGCTTTATCGGTAGCGCCCAAGAGACCCAGTACTTC

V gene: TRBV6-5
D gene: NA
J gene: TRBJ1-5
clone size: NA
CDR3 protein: CASSFNRVNQPQHF
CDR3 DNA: TGTGCCAGCAGTTTCAACAGGGTCAATCAGCCCCAGCATTTT

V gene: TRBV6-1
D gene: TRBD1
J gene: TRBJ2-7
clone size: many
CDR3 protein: CASRWTGTTYEQYF
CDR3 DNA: TGTGCCAGCAGATGGACAGGGACAACCTACGAGCAGTACTTC

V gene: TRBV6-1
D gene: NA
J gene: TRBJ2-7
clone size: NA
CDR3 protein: CASIGEGGYEQYF
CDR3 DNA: TGTGCCAGCATCGGGGAAGGGGGCTACGAGCAGTACTTC